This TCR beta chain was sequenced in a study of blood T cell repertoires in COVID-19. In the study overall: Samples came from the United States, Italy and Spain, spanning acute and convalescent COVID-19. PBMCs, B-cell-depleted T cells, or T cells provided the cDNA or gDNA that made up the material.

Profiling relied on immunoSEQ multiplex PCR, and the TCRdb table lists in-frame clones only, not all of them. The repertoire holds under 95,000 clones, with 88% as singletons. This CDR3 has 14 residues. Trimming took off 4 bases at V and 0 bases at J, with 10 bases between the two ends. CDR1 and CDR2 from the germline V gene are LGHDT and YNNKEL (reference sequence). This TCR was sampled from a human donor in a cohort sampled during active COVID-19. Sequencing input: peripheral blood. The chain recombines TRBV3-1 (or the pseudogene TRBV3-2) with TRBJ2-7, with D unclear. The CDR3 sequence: CASSPIATSYEQYF. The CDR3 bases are TGTGCCAGCAGCCCTATAGCCACCTCCTACGAGCAGTACTTC.